The 32 T cell receptor beta chains listed next were all sequenced from one sample in a study of identical twins. One entry per CDR3 protein, called by TCRdb with MiXCR from the 5' RACE reads. The table has some 900,000 distinct CDR3 sequences, approximately 13% seen once. Another study also made use of these data, one on yellow fever vaccine responses in identical twins.

The sample was PBMCs. The receptor source for this set is a young woman in good health.

This clonotype was seen more than once but under ten times. The chain carries TRBV4-1 and TRBJ2-1, with D possibly TRBD1 on 6 matching bases. The CDR3 is made up of 13 amino acids. Per germline, CDR1 MGHRA and CDR2 YSYEKL. The V gene lost 2 bases and the J gene lost 10 bases, with 12 bases spanning the gap. CDR3 protein: CASSQLQGEEQFF. For the CDR3, the DNA is TGCGCCAGCAGCCAACTACAGGGAGAGGAGCAGTTCTTC.

The chain uses TRBV5-1 and TRBJ2-1; 9 nucleotides match TRBD1. This CDR3 has 15 amino acids. From germline, CDR1 is SGHRS and CDR2 YFSETQ. The V and J ends lost 0 bases and 7 bases, in that order; junction bases with no gene match: 5. DNA for the CDR3: TGCGCCAGCAGCTTGGACCCCGGGACAGGGAATGAGCAGTTCTTC. Amino acids: CASSLDPGTGNEQFF.

This chain joins TRBV7-9 and TRBJ2-3, with 11 positions matching TRBD1. Losses at the gene ends were 5 bases for V and 6 bases for J; bases not matched to a gene: 10. From germline, CDR1 is SEHNR and CDR2 FQNEAQ (reference sequence). The CDR3 is made up of 16 amino acids. The DNA of the CDR3 is TGTGCCAGCAGCCCCAACCCGGGACAGGGGGACGATACGCAGTATTTT. Protein sequence: CASSPNPGQGDDTQYF.

This clonotype was observed a handful of times. The genes are TRBV5-8 and TRBJ1-1; 7 bases fit TRBD1. The CDR3 is made up of 13 amino acids. J gave up 7 bases and V 2 bases, and 5 bases lay outside the gene matches. The germline gives CDR1 SGHTS, CDR2 YDEGEE. The CDR3 spells CASSFRDSREAFF. CDR3 in DNA: TGTGCCAGCAGCTTCCGGGACAGCCGTGAAGCTTTCTTT.

This clonotype was counted only a few times. V usage is TRBV6-2 or TRBV6-3 and J usage is TRBJ1-2; no definite D call. The germline gives CDR1 MNHEY, CDR2 SVGEGT. This CDR3 has 13 residues. With 2 bases removed from V and 5 bases from J, the gap between germline ends came to 9 bases. In DNA form, the CDR3 reads TGTGCCAGCAGTTACAACAGTGTATATGGCTACACCTTC. Its translation is CASSYNSVYGYTF.

This clonotype was counted many times. The V and J genes are TRBV20-1 and TRBJ2-7; the D gene could be TRBD1 or TRBD2 (5 bases each). Germline V gene lookup returns CDR1 DFQATT and CDR2 SNEGSKA (reference sequence). The CDR3 consists of 13 residues. The V end lost 6 bases, the J end lost 1 base, and 13 bases lay between the germline ends. CDR3 coding DNA: TGCAGTGCCCTACGGGACGGTTCCTACGAGCAGTACGTC. This gives the protein CSALRDGSYEQYV.

V is TRBV20-1 and J is TRBJ2-7, with 11 bases matching TRBD2. CDR3 length: 15 amino acids. From germline, CDR1 is DFQATT and CDR2 SNEGSKA (reference sequence). The J segment lost 6 bases and the V segment lost 2 bases, leaving 9 bases of the junction unmatched. The CDR3 coding sequence is TGCAGTGCTAGACCCCAGACTAGCGGGACGAGCGAGCAGTACTTC. It encodes CSARPQTSGTSEQYF.

This clonotype came up many times. The rearrangement joins TRBV5-1 to TRBJ2-7; D might be TRBD2 (5 bases). Trimming cost V 0 bases and J 0 bases, with 10 bases left between them. The length of the CDR3 is 15 residues. The germline CDR1 and CDR2 sequences are SGHRS and YFSETQ. The CDR3 reads CASSLAAGSSYEQYF. The CDR3 nucleotides are TGCGCCAGCAGCTTGGCGGCTGGGAGCTCCTACGAGCAGTACTTC. Using reference TRBV5-1 and TRBJ2-7 for the parts outside the CDR3, the full variable domain is KAGVTQTPRYLIKTRGQQVTLSCSPISGHRSVSWYQQTPGQGLQFLFEYFSETQRNKGNFPGRFSGRQFSNSRSEMNVSTLELGDSALYLCASSLAAGSSYEQYFGPGTRLTVT.

This clonotype was seen repeatedly, ten times or more. V and J are TRBV12-3 or TRBV12-4 and TRBJ2-7, with D possibly matching TRBD2 (6 bases). Trimming removed 1 base at V and 1 base at J, with 8 bases between. CDR3 length: 14 residues. In DNA form, the CDR3 reads TGTGCCAGCAGTTTAGGGCGGGGTTCCTACGAGCAGTACTTC. It specifies CASSLGRGSYEQYF.

This clonotype appeared a few times. The chain's CDR3 is CASSVVSDLGLQYF. The CDR3 DNA sequence: TGTGCCAGCAGCGTAGTGTCGGACTTAGGATTGCAGTATTTT. J is TRBJ2-3 and V is TRBV9, with D possibly being TRBD2 (5 bases). The V end was cut by 0 bases, the J end by 11 bases, with 16 bases between. CDR1 is SGDLS, CDR2 YYNGEE, per germline. CDR3 size: 14 residues. The whole variable domain, filled in from reference TRBV9 and TRBJ2-3, reads DSGVTQTPKHLITATGQRVTLRCSPRSGDLSVYWYQQSLDQGLQFLIQYYNGEERAKGNILERFSAQQFPDLHSELNLSSLELGDSALYFCASSVVSDLGLQYFGPGTRLTVL.

In its sample, this clonotype was seen a few times. The CDR3 coding sequence is TGTGCCAGCAGAGGGCCCACCGACCCGAATGAGCAGTTCTTC. This translates into CASRGPTDPNEQFF. The V call is TRBV28, the J call TRBJ2-1; no definite D call. The V end was cut by 6 bases, the J end by 7 bases, with 16 bases between. CDR1 MDHEN and CDR2 SYDVKM come from the germline V gene. CDR3 length: 14 amino acids.

This chain joins TRBV20-1 and TRBJ2-2; 9 nucleotides align to TRBD1. V shed 6 bases and J 0 bases; nucleotides not matched to a gene: 5. Looked up from germline, CDR1 is DFQATT and CDR2 is SNEGSKA (reference sequence). The CDR3 is made up of 15 amino acids. The CDR3 DNA reads TGCAGTGCGGACAGACAGGGGGCGAACACCGGGGAGCTGTTTTTT. It codes for CSADRQGANTGELFF.

This clonotype was seen a few times. The chain carries TRBV7-8 and TRBJ2-3; D not resolved. Trimming shortened V by 1 base and J by 0 bases, and 11 bases separated the two germline ends. Per the germline V gene, CDR1 is SGHVS and CDR2 is FQNEAQ. This CDR3 region has 16 residues. The CDR3 sequence is CASSLGGSPSTDTQYF. CDR3 coding DNA: TGTGCCAGCAGCTTAGGAGGCTCTCCTAGCACAGATACGCAGTATTTT.

V usage is TRBV5-6 and J usage is TRBJ2-1; D call uncertain. This CDR3 is built from 12 residues. The germline CDR1 and CDR2 sequences are SGHDT and YYEEEE. V was shortened by 3 bases and J by 8 bases, with 9 bases between the two germline ends. The CDR3 DNA sequence: TGTGCCAGCAGCTCAATAGACCATGAGCAGTTCTTC. Protein product: CASSSIDHEQFF.

The V gene is TRBV4-1, the J gene TRBJ2-3; 7 positions match TRBD1. Germline assignment: CDR1 MGHRA and CDR2 YSYEKL. V dropped 4 bases and J dropped 2; count of bases not matched to a gene: 12. CDR3 length: 17 amino acids. CDR3 DNA sequence: TGCGCCAGCAGCCTTCTTTATTCGACAGGGTCCACAGATACGCAGTATTTT. Translated: CASSLLYSTGSTDTQYF.

This clonotype appeared many times. This chain joins TRBV12-3 or TRBV12-4 and TRBJ2-4; perhaps TRBD2 as D (6 bases). With 2 bases removed from V and 6 bases from J, the gap between germline ends came to 11 bases. The CDR3 extends over 14 amino acids. The CDR3 is CASSLYGGRNIQYF. CDR3 nucleotides: TGTGCCAGCAGTTTATATGGAGGGAGAAACATTCAGTACTTC.

At least ten counts were recorded for this clonotype. J is TRBJ2-5 and V is TRBV6-4; D might be TRBD2 (5 bases). The CDR3 spans 13 residues. Germline lookup yields CDR1 MRHNA and CDR2 SNTAGT. V was clipped by 4 bases and J by 5 bases, with 11 bases between them. The DNA for the CDR3 is TGTGCCAGCAGTGTATCTAGCAGCGAGACCCAGTACTTC. Amino acids: CASSVSSSETQYF.

V is TRBV6-1 and J is TRBJ2-7; D perhaps matches TRBD1 (5 bases). Germline V gene lookup returns CDR1 MNHNS and CDR2 SASEGT. V was shortened by 3 bases and J by 4 bases, with 10 bases between the two germline ends. The CDR3 contains 13 residues. CDR3 amino acids: CASSEQGFYEQYV. The CDR3 nucleotides read TGTGCCAGCAGTGAGCAGGGTTTTTACGAGCAGTACGTC.

This clonotype was recorded many times. This chain links TRBV5-1 with TRBJ2-3; 10 nucleotides agree with TRBD1. The germline CDR1 and CDR2 sequences are SGHRS and YFSETQ. The CDR3 has 16 amino acids. Trimming removed 2 bases from V and 1 base from J; junction bases left unmatched: 4. This CDR3 is CASSFGTGVGTDTQYF. The DNA for the CDR3 is TGCGCCAGCAGCTTCGGGACAGGGGTTGGCACAGATACGCAGTATTTT.

The V gene is TRBV6-2 or TRBV6-3, the J gene TRBJ2-1, with D unclear. Looked up from germline, CDR1 is MNHEY and CDR2 is SVGEGT. Trimming removed 8 bases at V and 5 bases at J, with 31 bases between. There are 19 residues in the CDR3. DNA of the CDR3: TGTGCCAGCCAGCACTCCCCCCTGGCAGTGGCTTTGAGTGACAATGAGCAGTTCTTC. Translation: CASQHSPLAVALSDNEQFF.

This clonotype was seen a handful of times. The chain is built from TRBV18 and TRBJ2-3, with unresolved D. Trimming shortened V by 3 bases and J by 2 bases, and 12 bases separated the two germline ends. Germline assignment: CDR1 KGHSH and CDR2 LQKENI. This CDR3 comprises 15 residues. The CDR3 loop reads CASSPTGYFTDTQYF. The CDR3 nucleotides are TGTGCCAGCTCACCGACGGGCTACTTCACAGATACGCAGTATTTT.

The V and J genes are TRBV15 and TRBJ2-2, with 7 bases lining up with TRBD1. The J segment lost 6 bases and the V segment lost 6 bases, leaving 1 base of the junction unmatched. Germline loops: CDR1 LNHNV, CDR2 YYDKDF (reference sequence). CDR3 size: 12 residues. The CDR3 DNA sequence: TGTGCCACCAGACAGGGGTCCGGGGAGCTGTTTTTT. Translating it yields CATRQGSGELFF.

The chain couples TRBV7-9 to TRBJ2-6; TRBD1 matches at 7 bases. Losses at the gene ends were 5 bases for V and 2 bases for J; bases not matched to a gene: 6. The length of the CDR3 is 16 residues. The V gene's germline CDR1 is SEHNR and CDR2 FQNEAQ (reference sequence). The CDR3 sequence: CASSPGQGAGANVLTF. CDR3 sequence (DNA): TGTGCCAGCAGCCCGGGGCAGGGGGCTGGGGCCAACGTCCTGACTTTC.

This clonotype was recorded many times. The genes are TRBV29-1 and TRBJ2-7; D call uncertain. Germline V gene data show CDR1 as SQVTM and CDR2 as ANQGSEA. This CDR3 spans 11 amino acids. Trimming pared 5 bases from V and 6 bases from J, leaving 11 bases between. The CDR3 loop reads CSVSQDLEQYF. CDR3 bases: TGCAGCGTTTCCCAAGATCTCGAGCAGTACTTC.

This clonotype has a handful of counts. V gene TRBV5-1 combines with J gene TRBJ2-1, with TRBD1 matching 9 bases. The CDR3 spans 15 residues. Germline V gene data show CDR1 as SGHRS and CDR2 as YFSETQ. V lost 0 bases to trimming and J lost 7 bases; unmatched junction nucleotides: 5. The CDR3 sequence is CASSLEQGAGNEQFF. Here the CDR3 DNA reads TGCGCCAGCAGCTTGGAACAGGGGGCTGGAAATGAGCAGTTCTTC.

This clonotype was seen a few times. The rearrangement uses TRBV12-3 or TRBV12-4 and TRBJ2-5; perhaps TRBD2 as D (5 bases). Trimming left V 3 bases short and J 5 bases short, with 13 bases between. The CDR3 length is 14 residues. DNA of the CDR3: TGTGCCAGCAGTTTGAACAGTCCGGGGGAGACCCAGTACTTC. This translates into CASSLNSPGETQYF.

Only a few counts were recorded for this clonotype. The V and J genes are TRBV27 and TRBJ2-2; no definite D call. Germline V CDR1 and CDR2: MNHEY, SMNVEV (reference sequence). This CDR3 is 15 amino acids long. The V gene lost 3 bases and the J gene lost 1 base, with 9 bases spanning the gap. In DNA form, the CDR3 reads TGTGCCAGCAGTTTCCGGGTCCAGAACACCGGGGAGCTGTTTTTT. Amino acid sequence: CASSFRVQNTGELFF.

This clonotype turned up a few times. V usage is TRBV9 and J usage is TRBJ2-2; D is perhaps TRBD2 (6 bases). Germline CDR1 reads SGDLS; CDR2 reads YYNGEE. Trimming removed 0 bases from V and 2 bases from J, with 11 bases in between. The CDR3 covers 16 residues. The CDR3 sequence: CASSVGISGNTGELFF. The DNA for the CDR3 is TGTGCCAGCAGCGTAGGGATTAGCGGCAACACCGGGGAGCTGTTTTTT. The full variable domain, rest sourced from reference TRBV9 and TRBJ2-2, is DSGVTQTPKHLITATGQRVTLRCSPRSGDLSVYWYQQSLDQGLQFLIQYYNGEERAKGNILERFSAQQFPDLHSELNLSSLELGDSALYFCASSVGISGNTGELFFGEGSRLTVL.

The rearrangement joins TRBV7-9 to TRBJ2-3, with D unclear. The CDR3 loop spans 11 amino acids. V dropped 2 bases and J dropped 7 bases, with 4 bases sitting between them. Looked up from germline, CDR1 is SEHNR and CDR2 is FQNEAQ (reference sequence). Here the CDR3 DNA reads TGTGCCAGCAGCTTAAAGTATACGCAGTATTTT. Protein product: CASSLKYTQYF.

The table lists this clonotype with a few counts. V usage is TRBV25-1 and J usage is TRBJ2-7; D is perhaps TRBD1 (5 bases). There are 16 residues in the CDR3. Germline CDR1 MGHDK, CDR2 SYGVNS. Trimming removed 2 bases from V and 3 bases from J, with 17 bases in between. CDR3 bases: TGTGCCAGCAGTGAACGAGGCCTAGACAGTGTCTACGAGCAGTACTTC. Its protein is CASSERGLDSVYEQYF.

This clonotype has just a few counts. The chain carries TRBV4-1 and TRBJ1-1; D not resolved. V gave up 0 bases and J gave up 0 bases, with 8 bases separating them. This CDR3 region has 15 residues. Germline V gene data show CDR1 as MGHRA and CDR2 as YSYEKL. CDR3 region: CASSQEGTLNTEAFF. CDR3 DNA sequence: TGCGCCAGCAGCCAAGAGGGCACCTTGAACACTGAAGCTTTCTTT.

The chain uses TRBV6-1 and TRBJ2-7; D remains ambiguous. Per the germline V gene, CDR1 is MNHNS and CDR2 is SASEGT. V gave up 4 bases and J gave up 3 bases, with 10 bases separating them. The CDR3 spans 13 residues. CDR3 DNA: TGTGCCAGCAGTGTACATTTGGACTACGAGCAGTACTTC. Translating gives CASSVHLDYEQYF.